This T cell receptor (beta chain) originates from a study of metastatic and nonmetastatic thyroid tumors. Across the whole study: Repertoires of blood and of tissue (tumor or nodule) from malignant and benign thyroid patients were compared.

Authors' data handling: It was from CDR3 differences across clinicopathological groups that a distant-metastasis classifier for papillary thyroid cancer was built. TCRdb re-clonotyped the PCR reads through MiXCR. These V and J calls rely on TCRdb rather than the paper's analysis. The table shows tens of thousands of clones, with over 12% occurring only once. This CDR3 has 16 amino acids. From germline, CDR1 is MGHRA and CDR2 YSYEKL. This clone has ten or more counts. Relative to the germline gene, one junction end is altered; a read error may explain this. All patients were untreated before thyroid surgery.

This chain connects TRBV4-1 to TRBJ2-1, with D maybe TRBD2 (5 bases). The TCR originated in a male donor with papillary thyroid cancer or a benign thyroid nodule (not recorded which). Some clones in this sample may be carry-over from other donors' samples. Input material: blood. CDR3 DNA: TGCGCCAGCAGCCAAGTGGACTTAGTCTCCTGCAATGAGCAGTTCTTC. This gives the protein CASSQVDLVSCNEQFF.